Listed below are T cell receptor beta chains from one sample, sequenced in a study of PD-1 blockade in classical Hodgkin lymphoma. Data came from immunoSEQ multiplex PCR; TCRdb stores just in-frame clones and leaves some out. The profile shows 10,000 to 15,000 clones, roughly 84% of them singletons. The specimen was CD8+ T cells from blood, collected at baseline. The source is a human donor with classical Hodgkin lymphoma. Both conserved end residues are part of each CDR3. The D gene is left open where the match is weak. Clone sizes are given selectively: once, few, many, or a class where the clone is expanded.

D: TRBD1
size: -
V: TRBV5-4
J: TRBJ2-1
CDR3: CASSLHTGVGFSNEQFF
DNA: TGTGCCAGCAGCCTCCACACAGGGGTAGGATTCTCCAATGAGCAGTTCTTC

D: -
size: -
V: TRBV5-6
J: TRBJ2-5
CDR3: CASSSQLDYDQETQYF
DNA: TGTGCCAGCAGCTCGCAGCTTGACTATGATCAAGAGACCCAGTACTTC

D: -
size: -
V: TRBV25-1
J: TRBJ2-5
CDR3: CASSEVLTGQETQYF
DNA: TGTGCCAGCAGTGAAGTTTTGACGGGACAAGAGACCCAGTACTTC

D: TRBD1
size: -
V: TRBV27
J: TRBJ2-5
CDR3: CASSPPGQGGETQYF
DNA: TGTGCCAGCAGCCCACCGGGACAGGGTGGGGAGACCCAGTACTTC

D: -
size: -
V: TRBV7-2
J: TRBJ2-3
CDR3: CASSWGDFSTDTQYF
DNA: TGTGCCAGCAGCTGGGGGGACTTTAGCACAGATACGCAGTATTTT

D: -
size: -
V: TRBV27
J: TRBJ2-7
CDR3: CASSSGLSYEQYF
DNA: TGTGCCAGCAGTTCGGGGCTCTCCTACGAGCAGTACTTC

D: TRBD2
size: -
V: TRBV7-9
J: TRBJ2-7
CDR3: CASSLPGLGISEQYF
DNA: TGTGCCAGCAGCTTACCCGGACTAGGTATATCCGAGCAGTACTTC

D: -
size: -
V: TRBV4-3
J: TRBJ2-5
CDR3: CASSPGLQETQYF
DNA: TGCGCCAGCAGCCCCGGGCTTCAAGAGACCCAGTACTTC

D: TRBD1
size: few
V: TRBV27
J: TRBJ1-1
CDR3: CASSFFPPGQEDTEAFF
DNA: TGTGCCAGCAGTTTTTTCCCCCCGGGACAGGAGGATACTGAAGCTTTCTTT

D: TRBD2
size: -
V: TRBV13
J: TRBJ2-3
CDR3: CASSSSFSGGSTDTQYF
DNA: TGTGCCAGCAGCTCCAGTTTTAGCGGGGGATCCACAGATACGCAGTATTTT

D: -
size: -
V: TRBV7-9
J: TRBJ1-4
CDR3: CASSSGLGQEGASYEKLFF
DNA: TGTGCCAGCAGCTCCGGTCTGGGCCAGGAAGGGGCTAGTTATGAAAAACTGTTTTTT

D: -
size: few
V: TRBV6-6
J: TRBJ1-2
CDR3: CASSLGADNYGYTF
DNA: TGTGCCAGCAGTCTAGGGGCTGATAACTATGGCTACACCTTC

D: TRBD1
size: -
V: TRBV10-3
J: TRBJ2-7
CDR3: CAIRGQGTDEQYF
DNA: TGTGCCATCAGGGGACAGGGGACCGACGAGCAGTACTTC

D: TRBD2
size: -
V: TRBV4-2
J: TRBJ2-5
CDR3: CASSQDLAGGRPETQYF
DNA: TGTGCCAGCAGCCAAGATCTGGCGGGGGGGCGGCCAGAGACCCAGTACTTC

D: -
size: -
V: TRBV9
J: TRBJ2-6
CDR3: CASSHTAAGANVLTF
DNA: TGTGCCAGCAGCCATACAGCTGCTGGGGCCAACGTCCTGACTTTC

D: TRBD2
size: -
V: TRBV9
J: TRBJ2-1
CDR3: CASTGLAGSRGDGEQFF
DNA: TGTGCCAGCACTGGTCTAGCGGGGTCCCGAGGCGACGGGGAGCAGTTCTTC

D: -
size: -
V: TRBV6-5
J: TRBJ1-1
CDR3: CASSYFELNTEAFF
DNA: TGTGCCAGCAGTTATTTCGAGTTGAACACTGAAGCTTTCTTT

D: -
size: -
V: TRBV6-1
J: TRBJ2-7
CDR3: CASSDSPTAYEQYF
DNA: TGTGCCAGCAGTGACTCACCTACAGCCTACGAGCAGTACTTC

D: -
size: -
V: TRBV2
J: TRBJ2-7
CDR3: CASTLAPLTRDEQYF
DNA: TGTGCCAGCACCCTGGCGCCCCTAACTAGGGACGAGCAGTACTTC

D: -
size: few
V: TRBV4-3
J: TRBJ2-1
CDR3: CASSQDSTPSGSYNEQFF
DNA: TGCGCCAGCAGCCAAGACTCAACTCCCAGCGGTTCCTACAATGAGCAGTTCTTC

D: -
size: few
V: TRBV7-2
J: TRBJ2-5
CDR3: CASSRVGETQYF
DNA: TGTGCCAGCAGCAGGGTAGGCGAGACCCAGTACTTC

D: -
size: -
V: TRBV18
J: TRBJ2-5
CDR3: CASSPSDELETQYF
DNA: TGTGCCAGCTCACCCTCCGACGAGCTGGAGACCCAGTACTTC

D: TRBD2
size: -
V: TRBV4-3
J: TRBJ2-5
CDR3: CASSQDGTSPAETQYF
DNA: TGCGCCAGCAGCCAAGATGGGACTAGCCCGGCAGAGACCCAGTACTTC

D: -
size: -
V: TRBV6-4
J: TRBJ2-2
CDR3: CASSDGTNTGELFF
DNA: TGTGCCAGCAGTGACGGTACGAACACCGGGGAGCTGTTTTTT

D: TRBD2
size: -
V: TRBV5-1
J: TRBJ2-5
CDR3: CASSSLAGRQETQYF
DNA: TGCGCCAGCAGCAGTTTAGCGGGGCGACAAGAGACCCAGTACTTC

D: TRBD1
size: -
V: TRBV4-1
J: TRBJ2-7
CDR3: CASSPTGTGFNEQYF
DNA: TGCGCCAGCAGCCCCACAGGGACAGGGTTCAACGAGCAGTACTTC